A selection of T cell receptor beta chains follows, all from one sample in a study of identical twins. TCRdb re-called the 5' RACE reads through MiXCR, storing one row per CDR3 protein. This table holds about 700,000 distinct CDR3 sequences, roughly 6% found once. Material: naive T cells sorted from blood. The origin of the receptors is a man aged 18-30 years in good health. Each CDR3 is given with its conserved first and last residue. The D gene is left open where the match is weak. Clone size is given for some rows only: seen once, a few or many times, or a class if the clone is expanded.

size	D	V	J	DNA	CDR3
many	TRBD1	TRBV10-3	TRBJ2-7	TGTGCCATCAGAGGACCCGGACAGGGGTCCTACGAGCAGTACTTC	CAIRGPGQGSYEQYF
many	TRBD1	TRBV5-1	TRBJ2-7	TGCGCCAGCAGCTTGGCCGGGACAGGGGACTACGAGCAGTACTTC	CASSLAGTGDYEQYF
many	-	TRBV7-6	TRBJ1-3	TGTGCCAGCGCCAGGGCTACTGGAAACACCATATATTTT	CASARATGNTIYF
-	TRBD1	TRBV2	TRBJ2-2	TGTGCCAGCAGTGGGCAGGGGGTGCCTTCCACCGGGGAGCAGTTTTTT	CASSGQGVPSTGEQFF
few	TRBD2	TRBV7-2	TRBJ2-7	TGTGCCAGCACCAGCCTAGCGGGAGTTGCCTACGAGCAGTACTTC	CASTSLAGVAYEQYF
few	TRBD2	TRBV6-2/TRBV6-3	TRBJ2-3	TGTGCCAGCAGGTCCGTCGGACTAGCGGCGAAGATAAAGAACACAGATACGCAGTATTTT	CASRSVGLAAKIKNTDTQYF
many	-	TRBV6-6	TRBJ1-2	TGTGCCAGCAGTACGGGTGGGGGTAGTGGCTACACCTTC	CASSTGGGSGYTF
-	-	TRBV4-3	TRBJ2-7	TGCGCCAGCAGCCAAGAAGGAGGGCATGGATACGAGCAGTACTTC	CASSQEGGHGYEQYF
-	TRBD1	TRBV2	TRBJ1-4	TGTGCCAGCAGGACAGGGGCAACTAATGAAAAACTGTTTTTT	CASRTGATNEKLFF
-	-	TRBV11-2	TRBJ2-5	TGTGCCAGCAGCTTAGATCGTCGGGGGAAAGAAGAGACCCAGTACTTC	CASSLDRRGKEETQYF
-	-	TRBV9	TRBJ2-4	TGTGCCAGCAGCCCTACCGGGACCACCTCCAACATTCAGTACTTC	CASSPTGTTSNIQYF
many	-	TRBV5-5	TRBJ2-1	TGTGCCAGCAGCCCGGAACTGCCGGGACTGCAGTACAATGAGCAGTTCTTC	CASSPELPGLQYNEQFF
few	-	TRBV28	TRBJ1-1	TGTGCCAGCAACTCTCAAGGGGTTAGGAACACTGAAGCTTTCTTT	CASNSQGVRNTEAFF
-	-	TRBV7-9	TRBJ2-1	TGTGCCGGGGGACCGGATCAGTTCTTC	CAGGPDQFF
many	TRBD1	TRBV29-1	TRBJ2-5	TGCAGCGTTGAGGGACAGGGGCGCGAGACCCAGTACTTC	CSVEGQGRETQYF
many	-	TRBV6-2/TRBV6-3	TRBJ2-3	TGTGCCAGCCCCCCCACGCGAACGCAGTATTTT	CASPPTRTQYF
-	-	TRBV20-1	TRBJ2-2	TGCAGTGCTAGAGATCTGGGGACACTTTACACCGGGGAGCTGTTTTTT	CSARDLGTLYTGELFF
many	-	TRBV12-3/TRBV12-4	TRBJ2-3	TGTGCCAGCACACGGGCGTCGTCGGTCACAGATACGCAGTATTTT	CASTRASSVTDTQYF